The rows below give T cell receptor beta chains drawn from one sample of a study of cytomegalovirus exposure and HLA in healthy donors. Measured with immunoSEQ multiplex PCR; TCRdb has only the in-frame clones, and not every one. Among 180,000 or so clones listed, roughly 82% were seen once. The source material was PBMCs. The receptor set was obtained from a man between 35 and 55 years old in good health and CMV-seronegative. CDR3s include the opening cysteine and the closing phenylalanine or tryptophan. The D gene is left open where the match is weak. Size is omitted from some rows. Given values are once, few, many or a class for expanded clones.

v_gene	abundance	j_gene	d_gene	CDR3aa	CDR3nt
TRBV7-2	-	TRBJ2-1	-	CASSLAVRVENEQFF	TGTGCCAGCAGCTTAGCAGTCAGGGTAGAAAATGAGCAGTTCTTC
TRBV5-1	-	TRBJ1-2	-	CASSQDWGYGYTF	TGCGCCAGCAGCCAGGACTGGGGCTATGGCTACACCTTC
TRBV6-6	-	TRBJ2-2	TRBD1	CASMDRGRYTGELFF	TGTGCCAGCATGGACAGGGGGCGATACACCGGGGAGCTGTTTTTT
TRBV9	-	TRBJ2-1	-	CASSAQVGGWGEQFF	TGTGCCAGCAGCGCACAGGTCGGGGGTTGGGGTGAGCAGTTCTTC
TRBV25-1	-	TRBJ2-1	TRBD2	CASSELSGREHNEQFF	TGTGCCAGCAGTGAACTTAGCGGGAGGGAACACAATGAGCAGTTCTTC
TRBV4-1	-	TRBJ2-2	TRBD2	CASSQSGAGEGTGELFF	TGCGCCAGCAGCCAAAGTGGAGCGGGGGAGGGCACCGGGGAGCTGTTTTTT
TRBV15	-	TRBJ2-1	TRBD1	CATSSPGQVNEQFF	TGTGCCACCAGCAGTCCGGGACAGGTCAATGAGCAGTTCTTC
TRBV6-5	-	TRBJ1-2	-	CAVRTHMYYGYTF	TGTGCCGTACGGACTCACATGTACTATGGCTACACCTTC
TRBV7-6	few	TRBJ1-1	-	CASSPSDISSTEAFF	TGTGCCAGCAGCCCTAGCGACATTTCGAGCACTGAAGCTTTCTTT
TRBV9	-	TRBJ1-3	-	CTSSPTSAGLSGNTIYF	TGTACCAGCAGCCCAACGTCGGCAGGGCTAAGTGGAAACACCATATATTTT
TRBV4-3	-	TRBJ1-2	TRBD1	CASSHDRYRGNGYTF	TGCGCCAGCAGCCACGACAGATACAGGGGAAACGGCTACACCTTC
TRBV7-9	-	TRBJ1-6	TRBD1	CASSSGQGLSSYNSPLHF	TGTGCCAGCAGCTCCGGACAGGGCCTGAGCTCCTATAATTCACCCCTCCACTTT
TRBV6-1	once	TRBJ1-5	TRBD1	CASSRDRDQPQHF	TGTGCCAGCAGCCGAGACAGGGACCAGCCCCAGCATTTT
TRBV11-2	-	TRBJ2-2	-	CASSPSTPHTGELFF	TGTGCCAGCAGCCCTTCGACACCTCACACCGGGGAGCTGTTTTTT
TRBV6-6	-	TRBJ2-7	TRBD2	CAIRGGHEQYF	TGTGCTATTCGGGGGGGCCACGAGCAGTACTTC
TRBV13	-	TRBJ2-7	TRBD2	CASSLGLAGVYEQYF	TGTGCCAGCAGCTTAGGACTAGCGGGAGTGTACGAGCAGTACTTC
TRBV5-4	-	TRBJ1-2	-	CASSLDRDSYGYTF	TGTGCCAGCAGCTTAGACAGAGACAGCTATGGCTACACCTTC
TRBV5-1	few	TRBJ2-3	TRBD2	CASSLGLAGVSNTDTQYF	TGCGCCAGCAGCCTGGGACTAGCGGGAGTGTCTAACACAGATACGCAGTATTTT
TRBV4-1	-	TRBJ2-7	TRBD1	CASSQISPGQGTHEQYF	TGCGCCAGCAGCCAAATTTCTCCGGGACAGGGGACCCACGAGCAGTACTTC
TRBV14	-	TRBJ2-1	TRBD2	CASSQGWRLAGKKGYNEQFF	TGTGCCAGCAGCCAAGGGTGGCGTCTAGCGGGAAAAAAGGGCTACAATGAGCAGTTCTTC
TRBV28	-	TRBJ2-5	-	CASSFWESRGETQYF	TGTGCCAGCAGTTTCTGGGAGTCCAGGGGAGAGACCCAGTACTTC
TRBV7-7	-	TRBJ2-2	-	CASSLAGDTGELFF	TGTGCTAGCAGCTTAGCAGGGGACACCGGGGAGCTGTTTTTT
TRBV9	-	TRBJ1-5	-	CASSVEGGDQPQHF	TGTGCCAGCAGCGTAGAGGGGGGGGATCAGCCCCAGCATTTT
TRBV7-3	-	TRBJ1-1	-	CASSLWGASNTEAFF	TGTGCCAGCAGCTTATGGGGCGCCTCGAACACTGAAGCTTTCTTT
TRBV27	-	TRBJ2-3	-	CASSLRQNFELGTDTQYF	TGTGCCAGCAGTTTAAGACAGAATTTTGAACTTGGCACAGATACGCAGTATTTT
TRBV7-2	-	TRBJ2-1	TRBD2	CASSPTSGSGGEQFF	TGTGCCAGCAGCCCGACTAGCGGGAGTGGCGGTGAGCAGTTCTTC
TRBV10-3	few	TRBJ1-5	-	CAIAQGSGNQPQHF	TGTGCCATTGCACAGGGCAGTGGCAATCAGCCCCAGCATTTT
TRBV30	few	TRBJ1-4	-	CAWSGQFNEKLFF	TGTGCCTGGAGTGGACAGTTTAATGAAAAACTGTTTTTT
TRBV5-4	-	TRBJ2-7	TRBD2	CASSSSGSSYEQYF	TGTGCCAGCAGCTCTAGCGGGAGCTCCTACGAGCAGTACTTC
TRBV5-1	-	TRBJ1-2	TRBD1	CASSTMGQGDYGYTF	TGCGCCAGCAGCACGATGGGACAGGGGGACTATGGCTACACCTTC
TRBV4-3	-	TRBJ2-1	-	CASSQDGGNEQFF	TGCGCCAGCAGCCAAGATGGAGGGAATGAGCAGTTCTTC
TRBV19	-	TRBJ2-5	TRBD2	CASRRTSGRVYQETQYF	TGTGCCAGTAGGAGGACTAGCGGGAGGGTGTACCAAGAGACCCAGTACTTC
TRBV7-2	-	TRBJ2-7	TRBD2	CASVGAGGLKQYF	TGTGCCAGCGTTGGAGCGGGAGGCCTCAAGCAGTACTTC
TRBV5-8	-	TRBJ2-1	TRBD1	CASSPGQGALTHNEQFF	TGTGCCAGCAGCCCGGGACAGGGGGCACTTACGCACAATGAGCAGTTCTTC
TRBV30	-	TRBJ1-2	-	CAWSGRTAGGYGYTF	TGTGCCTGGAGCGGACGGACTGCCGGCGGCTATGGCTACACCTTC
TRBV19	-	TRBJ1-2	-	CASSLNRRQHGYTF	TGTGCCAGTAGTCTCAACCGTCGACAGCATGGCTACACCTTC
TRBV7-9	-	TRBJ2-7	-	CASSKGGSSYEQYF	TGTGCCAGCAGTAAGGGGGGGAGCTCCTACGAGCAGTACTTC
TRBV30	few	TRBJ1-5	TRBD1	CAWLGTGAANQPQHF	TGTGCCTGGTTAGGGACAGGGGCAGCCAATCAGCCCCAGCATTTT
TRBV9	-	TRBJ2-2	-	CASSVTIRRGRDTGELFF	TGTGCCAGCAGCGTAACAATCCGGAGGGGGAGGGACACCGGGGAGCTGTTTTTT
TRBV25-1	-	TRBJ2-3	TRBD1	CASSRDRAPSTDTQYF	TGTGCCAGCAGCCGGGACAGGGCTCCTAGCACAGATACGCAGTATTTT
TRBV6-6	-	TRBJ1-1	-	CASSYSGGTEAFF	TGTGCCAGCAGTTACTCGGGAGGGACTGAAGCTTTCTTT
TRBV7-9	-	TRBJ2-1	TRBD1	CASSRDSLKANEQFF	TGTGCCAGCAGCCGGGACAGCCTTAAAGCCAATGAGCAGTTCTTC
TRBV7-2	-	TRBJ2-7	TRBD2	CASRERLAGAYEQYF	TGTGCCAGCAGGGAACGACTAGCGGGTGCCTACGAGCAGTACTTC
TRBV6-1	-	TRBJ1-1	-	CASSEVLRVAEAFF	TGTGCCAGCAGTGAAGTCCTCAGGGTGGCTGAAGCTTTCTTT
TRBV28	-	TRBJ2-7	TRBD2	CASSLRLADYEQYF	TGTGCCAGCAGTTTACGACTAGCGGATTACGAGCAGTACTTC
TRBV7-2	-	TRBJ2-5	TRBD2	CASSYASGSVETQYF	TGTGCCAGCAGCTACGCTAGCGGGAGTGTGGAGACCCAGTACTTC